This T cell receptor (beta chain) emerged from a study of cytomegalovirus exposure and HLA in healthy donors. Study observations and caveats: In vitro experiments confirmed that a few CMV-associated chains were specific for CMV antigens. Later, TCR association rates were found to vary by HLA locus, highest for DRB1 and lowest for HLA-C. Most subjects' HLA-A and HLA-B alleles were reportedly predicted from TCR beta sequences. Analysis was carried out at a later point, and it linked a missense DCLRE1C variant to TCR beta V- and J-gene trimming.

The PCR contained 60 Vbeta and 13 Jbeta primers. Produced via immunoSEQ multiplex PCR; TCRdb's table is partial and in-frame only. The sample lists under 200,000 clones; roughly 84% were seen once. CDR1 is LGHNA and CDR2 is YNFKEQ in the germline V gene. This CDR3 is 16 amino acids long. J lost 6 bases, V lost 1 base, and 8 bases had no gene match. About this clone: Its target is not known.

The TCR comes from a woman aged 50 to 60 in good health and CMV-seropositive. The V and J genes are TRBV4-2 and TRBJ2-2, with 7 bases identical to TRBD1. Sequenced material: PBMCs. The CDR3 bases are TGTGCCAGCAGCCAAGTGGGTCAGGGGGTCGCCGGGGAGCTGTTTTTT. Translating gives CASSQVGQGVAGELFF.